This T cell receptor (beta chain) was sequenced for a study of neurological immune-mediated disorders. Overall study results and limits: The most TCR clonal expansion was seen in HTLV-1-associated myelopathy, and the least was seen in multiple sclerosis, which fell below healthy controls.

This CDR3 is 15 amino acids long. The V gene's germline CDR1 is SGHTA and CDR2 FQGNSA. J lost 5 bases, V lost 3 bases, and 3 bases had no gene match. This sample's time point: technical triplicate 1. PBMCs stored at -80 C, numbering 2 million, were the origin of the unsorted libraries. This clonotype was observed at least ten times. The target antigen is unknown. Synthesis of cDNA was accomplished via 5'RACE employing 10-nucleotide random UMIs. TCRdb used MiXCR to reprocess the 5' RACE reads, holding one entry per CDR3 protein. The sample comprises fewer than 50,000 distinct CDR3 sequences, roughly 10% of which are singletons, and roughly 3.9% rests with the top ten.

The chain recombines TRBV7-2 with TRBJ2-1, with 11 bases lining up with TRBD2. The sequence was obtained from a man between 60 and 70 years old with HTLV-1-associated myelopathy (HAM/TSP). The sequencing sample was made of PBMCs. Here the CDR3 reads CASSLTSGKHNEQFF. CDR3 coding DNA: TGTGCCAGCAGCTTGACTAGCGGGAAACACAATGAGCAGTTCTTC. Looking up the rest from reference TRBV7-2 and TRBJ2-1 gives the full variable domain: GAGVSQSPSNKVTEKGKDVELRCDPISGHTALYWYRQSLGQGLEFLIYFQGNSAPDKSGLPSDRFSAERTGGSVSTLTIQRTQQEDSAVYLCASSLTSGKHNEQFFGPGTRLTVL.